These 25 T cell receptor beta chains share one sample of origin, sequenced in a study of CD8+ T cells in alopecia areata. Treatment specified: oral pan-JAK inhibitor, 5-10 mg twice daily. After isolation, RNA underwent reverse transcription to generate cDNA as the sequencing template. The protocol was immunoSEQ multiplex PCR, while the TCRdb copy is restricted to in-frame clones and leaves out a portion. Here the sample spans some 220,000 clones, around three fifths being singletons. The specimen was CD4+ T cells sorted from blood, collected at week 4, from a patient treated with tofacitinib. These TCRs come from a human donor with alopecia areata.

This clone was counted many times. The rearrangement joins TRBV7-9 to TRBJ2-2; 10 nucleotides align to TRBD1. From germline, CDR1 is SEHNR and CDR2 FQNEAQ (reference sequence). This CDR3 is 15 amino acids long. The V gene end was trimmed by 6 bases and the J gene end by 3 bases; junction bases not matched to a gene: 4. For the CDR3, the DNA is TGTGCCAGCAGTCGTGGACAGGGGGACACCGGGGAGCTGTTTTTT. Translating gives CASSRGQGDTGELFF. Filled out from reference TRBV7-9 and TRBJ2-2, the complete variable domain reads DTGVSQNPRHKITKRGQNVTFRCDPISEHNRLYWYRQTLGQGPEFLTYFQNEAQLEKSRLLSDRFSAERPKGSFSTLEIQRTEQGDSAMYLCASSRGQGDTGELFFGEGSRLTVL.

The chain joins TRBV29-1 to TRBJ1-2, with D uncertain. Germline V gene sequence: CDR1 SQVTM, CDR2 ANQGSEA. The CDR3 consists of 12 residues. V dropped 2 bases and J dropped 8 bases, with 12 bases sitting between them. The CDR3 protein is CSVERTESGYTF. The CDR3 coding sequence is TGCAGCGTTGAACGGACGGAGTCGGGCTACACCTTC.

This sequence joins TRBV30 and TRBJ1-1, with D maybe TRBD1 (6 bases). V shed 5 bases and J shed 7 bases, with 14 bases lying between them. The CDR3 length is 12 residues. Germline CDR1 reads GTSNPN; CDR2 reads SVGIG (reference sequence). The CDR3 bases are TGTGCCTGGTCCGATGGCAGGGGTGAAGCTTTCTTT. Translated, it gives CAWSDGRGEAFF.

This clone showed up just a few times. The chain links TRBV6-5 to TRBJ2-1; D not certain. Trimming cost V 2 bases and J 6 bases, with 11 bases left between them. This CDR3 is 14 amino acids long. Per germline, CDR1 MNHEY and CDR2 SVGAGI. The CDR3 DNA reads TGTGCCAGCAGTTACAGCGTAAACGGCAATGAGCAGTTCTTC. It encodes CASSYSVNGNEQFF.

The genes are TRBV11-2 and TRBJ1-2; 7 bases agree with TRBD1. Germline trimming cut 5 bases from V and 9 bases from J; bases unmatched to any gene: 15. CDR1 and CDR2 from the germline V gene are SGHAT and FQNNGV. The CDR3 sequence is 15 residues long. CDR3 residues: CASSPSITGDRSYTF. The DNA of the CDR3 is TGTGCCAGCAGCCCGTCAATCACAGGGGATCGGAGCTACACCTTC. Filled out from reference TRBV11-2 and TRBJ1-2, the complete variable domain reads EAGVAQSPRYKIIEKRQSVAFWCNPISGHATLYWYQQILGQGPKLLIQFQNNGVVDDSQLPKDRFSAERLKGVDSTLKIQPAKLEDSAVYLCASSPSITGDRSYTFGSGTRLTVV.

The chain combines TRBV5-6 with TRBJ2-5; D gene unclear. CDR1 and CDR2 (germline): SGHDT, YYEEEE. The ends were cut back, 0 bases at V and 7 bases at J, with 4 bases in the middle. CDR3 length equals 11 residues. The CDR3 reads CASSLDGTQYF. Written as DNA, the CDR3 is TGTGCCAGCAGCTTGGATGGGACCCAGTACTTC.

The V gene is TRBV5-6, the J gene TRBJ2-7; tentatively, D is TRBD2 (5 bases). Between the trimmed V and J ends, which lost 2 bases and 3 bases, there was a span of 9 bases. The CDR3 contains 13 residues. The germline gives CDR1 SGHDT, CDR2 YYEEEE. The CDR3 loop reads CASSLTRDYEQYF. CDR3 coding DNA: TGTGCCAGCAGCTTAACGAGGGACTACGAGCAGTACTTC.

V and J are TRBV2 and TRBJ2-3; 8 bases are shared with TRBD1. The CDR3 sequence is 14 residues long. CDR1 and CDR2 (germline): SNHLY, FYNNEI. V lost 4 bases, J lost 3 bases, and 3 bases stayed unmatched. The CDR3 DNA is TGTGCCAGCAGTGGAGGACAGGGTACAGATACGCAGTATTTT. Its protein is CASSGGQGTDTQYF.

This rearrangement joins TRBV27 to TRBJ1-5; 8 bases match TRBD1. CDR1 and CDR2 from the germline V gene are MNHEY and SMNVEV (reference sequence). With 8 bases clipped from V and 4 bases from J, the junction kept 10 bases outside the gene matches. CDR3 length: 15 residues. CDR3 in DNA: TGTGCCAGCGCCCTTGGACAGGGCAATAATCAGCCCCAGCATTTT. Translated, it gives CASALGQGNNQPQHF.

The J gene is TRBJ2-2, the V gene TRBV29-1; TRBD1 matches 8 bases. Germline CDR1 reads SQVTM; CDR2 reads ANQGSEA. Trimming cost V 5 bases and J 3 bases; bases outside gene matches: 8. The CDR3 runs 15 residues. CDR3 loop: CSVRARGLYTGELFF. The CDR3 DNA sequence: TGCAGCGTTCGCGCCAGGGGGCTGTACACCGGGGAGCTGTTTTTT.

This clone was seen only a few times. This chain connects TRBV7-2 to TRBJ1-6, with unresolved D. This CDR3 region has 14 residues. Germline CDR1 reads SGHTA; CDR2 reads FQGNSA. The germline V and J ends were trimmed by 4 bases and 6 bases, with 10 bases remaining between them. The CDR3 bases are TGTGCCAGCAGCTACGAGGCCCCTAATTCACCCCTCCACTTT. Its translation: CASSYEAPNSPLHF.

This clone was picked up one time. The rearrangement links TRBV6-1 to TRBJ1-2; unclear D gene. The CDR3 runs to 14 residues. Germline values: CDR1 MNHNS, CDR2 SASEGT. Trimming stripped 4 bases from V and 4 bases from J, with 13 bases between. The CDR3 spells CASSVRDGSYGYTF. CDR3 coding DNA: TGTGCCAGCAGTGTTAGGGATGGCTCCTATGGCTACACCTTC.

V usage is TRBV5-1 and J usage is TRBJ2-7, with a tentative D call TRBD2 (7 bases). The CDR3 totals 15 residues. Trimming cost V 0 bases and J 2 bases, with 12 bases left between them. CDR1 and CDR2 (germline): SGHRS, YFSETQ. The CDR3 region is CASSLAAGAPYEQYF. Written as DNA, the CDR3 is TGCGCCAGCAGCTTGGCGGCGGGGGCCCCCTACGAGCAGTACTTC.

This clone has a handful of counts. The chain recombines TRBV29-1 with TRBJ2-1; D not certain. The germline V gene encodes CDR1 SQVTM and CDR2 ANQGSEA. The CDR3 consists of 12 residues. The V gene lost 3 bases and the J gene lost 2 bases, with 5 bases spanning the gap. CDR3 nucleotides: TGCAGCGTTGACCTAGCCTACAATGAGCAGTTCTTC. The encoded protein is CSVDLAYNEQFF.

In DNA form, the CDR3 reads TGTGCCAGTACGATTTCGGGGCCTGACGATTCACCCCTCCACTTT. Amino acids: CASTISGPDDSPLHF. V and J are TRBV19 and TRBJ1-6; possibly TRBD1 for D (5 bases). V lost 7 bases to trimming and J lost 8 bases, with 18 bases between them. This CDR3 spans 15 amino acids. Per the germline V gene, CDR1 is LNHDA and CDR2 is SQIVND (reference sequence).

This clone has just a few counts. The rearrangement uses TRBV14 and TRBJ1-2, with D unresolved. CDR1 is SGHDN, CDR2 FVKESK, per germline. The CDR3 spans 12 residues. Trimming stripped 4 bases from V and 4 bases from J, with 7 bases between. CDR3 sequence: CASSPMSYGYTF. CDR3 sequence (DNA): TGTGCCAGCAGCCCCATGAGCTATGGCTACACCTTC.

This clone has just a few counts. This chain connects TRBV4-3 to TRBJ1-4; no definite D call. The CDR3 has 13 residues. Germline V gene lookup returns CDR1 LGHNA and CDR2 YSLEER. With 5 bases removed from V and 8 bases from J, the gap between germline ends came to 12 bases. CDR3 coding DNA: TGCGCCAGCAGCTTCTTGGACCACGAAAAACTGTTTTTT. Translation gives CASSFLDHEKLFF.

This clone was counted a few times. The chain links TRBV2 to TRBJ2-1, with TRBD2 identical over 14 bases. Trimming took 5 bases from V and 6 from J; bases not matched to a gene: 6. The CDR3 spans 16 residues. Germline CDR1 and CDR2: SNHLY and FYNNEI. CDR3: CASSPPGLAGVNEQFF. The CDR3 nucleotides are TGTGCCAGCAGTCCACCGGGACTAGCGGGGGTCAATGAGCAGTTCTTC.

V is TRBV10-2 and J is TRBJ1-6; D is possibly TRBD1 (5 bases). The V gene lost 9 bases and the J gene lost 10 bases, with 19 bases spanning the gap. CDR3 length equals 14 residues. Germline values: CDR1 WSHSY, CDR2 SAAADI. Here the CDR3 DNA reads TGCGCCAGTTCTACAGGACCCCCGGAATCACCCCTCCACTTT. Translated: CASSTGPPESPLHF.

This clone came up a few times. CDR3: CASSLSSGGNTGELFF. CDR3 DNA sequence: TGCGCCAGCAGCTTGAGCAGCGGGGGAAACACCGGGGAGCTGTTTTTT. The chain couples TRBV5-1 to TRBJ2-2; 8 nucleotides agree with TRBD2. V lost 1 base, J lost 2 bases, and 4 bases stayed unmatched. The germline gives CDR1 SGHRS, CDR2 YFSETQ. CDR3 length: 16 amino acids.

The chain couples TRBV11-3 to TRBJ2-1; D is ambiguous. V was shortened by 1 base and J by 6 bases, with 16 bases between the two germline ends. The CDR3 totals 16 residues. CDR1 SGHNT and CDR2 YENEEA come from the germline V gene. CDR3 sequence reads: CASSLGLDFSGNEQFF. The CDR3 coding sequence is TGTGCCAGCAGCTTAGGTCTGGATTTCTCAGGCAATGAGCAGTTCTTC.

This chain uses TRBV7-7 with TRBJ2-3, with D hard to call. In germline, CDR1 is SSHAT, CDR2 FNYEAQ (reference sequence). The CDR3 is 13 residues long. V was trimmed by 2 bases and J by 1 base, leaving 4 bases between them. This CDR3 is CASSLSGTDTQYF. CDR3 nucleotide sequence: TGTGCCAGCAGCTTATCAGGCACAGATACGCAGTATTTT.

In this sample, this clone turned up once. V usage is TRBV5-6 and J usage is TRBJ1-2; D is perhaps TRBD1 (6 bases). Trimming left V 0 bases short and J 8 bases short, with 20 bases between. Per germline, CDR1 SGHDT and CDR2 YYEEEE. The CDR3 covers 16 residues. The CDR3 coding sequence is TGTGCCAGCAGCTTGGCGGGCGGCAGGGGCTCGGAGGGCTACACCTTC. Protein sequence: CASSLAGGRGSEGYTF.

The rearrangement joins TRBV2 to TRBJ2-7; the D gene is possibly TRBD2 (6 bases). Between the trimmed V and J ends, which lost 6 bases and 8 bases, there was a span of 20 bases. Germline V gives CDR1 SNHLY, CDR2 FYNNEI. The CDR3 runs to 14 residues. The CDR3 DNA sequence: TGTGCCAGCAGCTCCGGGACTGGTCCTGAACAGCAGTACTTC. Translation gives CASSSGTGPEQQYF.

This clone was detected only once. Here the CDR3 DNA reads TGCAGCGCAAAGGGGACTACAGGCCTATCTTTGGAGCAGTTCTTC. Its protein is CSAKGTTGLSLEQFF. V is TRBV29-1 and J is TRBJ2-1; 7 nucleotides line up with TRBD2. Per the germline V gene, CDR1 is SQVTM and CDR2 is ANQGSEA. The J segment lost 10 bases and the V segment lost 7 bases, leaving 19 bases of the junction unmatched. The CDR3 has 15 residues.